Below are 9 T cell receptor beta chains sequenced from a single sample in a study of OX40 agonist ivuxolimab in advanced cancers. Data came from immunoSEQ multiplex PCR; TCRdb stores just in-frame clones and leaves some out. In the table there are around 63,000 clones, about nine tenths of which are singletons. Specimen: CD4+ or CD8+ T cells sorted from blood, collected in a trial of the OX40 agonist ivuxolimab. The source of these receptors is an adult with an advanced solid tumor such as melanoma, head and neck, liver or kidney cancer.

The V gene is TRBV7-9, the J gene TRBJ2-7; D gene unclear. V lost 5 bases, J lost 2 bases, and 16 bases lay in between. Germline V gives CDR1 SEHNR, CDR2 FQNEAQ (reference sequence). The CDR3 spans 15 residues. The CDR3 DNA reads TGTGCCAGCAGCCCCCGGCTCGGTAGCACCTACGAGCAGTACTTC. Translated, it gives CASSPRLGSTYEQYF.

The chain combines TRBV9 with TRBJ2-7, with a weak D call TRBD2 (6 bases). This CDR3 contains 13 residues. V gave up 4 bases and J gave up 3 bases, with 11 bases separating them. Germline CDR1 reads SGDLS; CDR2 reads YYNGEE. CDR3 residues: CASSPGTYYEQYF. The CDR3 nucleotides read TGTGCCAGCAGCCCCGGGACTTACTACGAGCAGTACTTC.

The rearrangement links TRBV10-2 to TRBJ2-7; no clear D gene. CDR1 WSHSY and CDR2 SAAADI come from the germline V gene. With 6 bases removed from V and 5 bases from J, the gap between germline ends came to 8 bases. This CDR3 comprises 11 residues. CDR3 protein: CASRGSDEQYF. Written as DNA, the CDR3 is TGCGCCAGCAGGGGCAGCGACGAGCAGTACTTC.

The chain uses TRBV6-6 and TRBJ1-1; D not certain. The CDR3 is 10 residues long. Germline V gene sequence: CDR1 MNHNY, CDR2 SVGAGI (reference sequence). The V end was cut by 8 bases, the J end by 6 bases, with 7 bases between. The CDR3 coding sequence is TGTGCCAGCGGAGTGGCTGAAGCTTTCTTT. This translates into CASGVAEAFF.

This chain links TRBV27 with TRBJ2-7; the match to TRBD2 covers 14 bases. CDR1 MNHEY and CDR2 SMNVEV come from the germline V gene (reference sequence). Trimming took 6 bases from V and 5 from J; bases not matched to a gene: 6. The CDR3 covers 15 residues. The CDR3 loop is CASRLGLAGGNEQYF. The CDR3 region has the DNA TGTGCCAGCAGACTCGGACTAGCGGGAGGTAACGAGCAGTACTTC.

The chain has TRBV27 and TRBJ1-2, with a possible D match to TRBD1 (5 bases). Germline V gene sequence: CDR1 MNHEY, CDR2 SMNVEV (reference sequence). The CDR3 spans 13 residues. V was clipped by 5 bases and J by 5 bases, with 12 bases between them. The CDR3 coding sequence is TGTGCCAGCAGTCCGGGACCGCTATATGGCTACACCTTC. Protein sequence: CASSPGPLYGYTF.

This chain joins TRBV28 and TRBJ2-1; TRBD1 agrees at 11 bases. The junction had 17 bases not matched to a gene; V was cut back by 4 bases and J by 3 bases. Germline lookup yields CDR1 MDHEN and CDR2 SYDVKM. The CDR3 covers 20 residues. The CDR3: CASSSPGTGGVAGIYNEQFF. CDR3 nucleotides: TGTGCCAGCAGTTCTCCCGGGACAGGGGGGGTAGCGGGGATCTACAATGAGCAGTTCTTC.

The chain carries TRBV27 and TRBJ1-2; D call uncertain. In germline, CDR1 is MNHEY, CDR2 SMNVEV (reference sequence). Deletions cut 0 bases from V and 4 bases from J, with 6 bases between. CDR3 length: 13 residues. The CDR3 loop reads CASSLSTSYGYTF. CDR3 bases: TGTGCCAGCAGTTTATCGACCAGCTATGGCTACACCTTC.

This rearrangement joins TRBV29-1 to TRBJ2-7, with 11 bases that match TRBD2. Germline values: CDR1 SQVTM, CDR2 ANQGSEA. Trimming at V came to 6 bases and at J to 0 bases, leaving 1 base not matched to a gene. The length of the CDR3 is 13 residues. In nucleotides, the CDR3 is TGCAGCGTCACTAGCGGGAGCTCCTACGAGCAGTACTTC. Translation gives CSVTSGSSYEQYF.